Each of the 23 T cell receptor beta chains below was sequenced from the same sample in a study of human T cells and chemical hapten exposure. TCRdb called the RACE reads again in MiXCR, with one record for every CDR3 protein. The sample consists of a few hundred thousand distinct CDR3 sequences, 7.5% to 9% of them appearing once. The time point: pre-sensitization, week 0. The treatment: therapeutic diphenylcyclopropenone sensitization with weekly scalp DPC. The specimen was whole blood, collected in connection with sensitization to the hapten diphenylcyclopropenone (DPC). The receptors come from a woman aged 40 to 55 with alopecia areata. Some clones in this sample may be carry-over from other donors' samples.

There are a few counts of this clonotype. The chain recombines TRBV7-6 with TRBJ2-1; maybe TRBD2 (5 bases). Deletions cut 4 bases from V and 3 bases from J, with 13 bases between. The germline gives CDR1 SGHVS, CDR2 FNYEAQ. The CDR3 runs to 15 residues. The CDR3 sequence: CASSSRYGVYNEQFF. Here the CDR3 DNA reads TGTGCCAGCAGCTCCCGGTACGGGGTCTACAATGAGCAGTTCTTC.

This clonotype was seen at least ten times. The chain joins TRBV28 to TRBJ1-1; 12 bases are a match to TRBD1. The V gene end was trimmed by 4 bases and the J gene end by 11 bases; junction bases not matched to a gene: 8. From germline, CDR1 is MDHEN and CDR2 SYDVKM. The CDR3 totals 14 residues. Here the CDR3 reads CASSSGTGGMVAFF. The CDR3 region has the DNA TGTGCCAGCAGTTCCGGGACAGGGGGCATGGTTGCTTTCTTT.

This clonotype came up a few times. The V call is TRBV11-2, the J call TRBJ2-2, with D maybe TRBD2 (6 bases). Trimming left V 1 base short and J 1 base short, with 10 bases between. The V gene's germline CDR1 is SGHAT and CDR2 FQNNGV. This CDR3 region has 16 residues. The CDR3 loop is CASSLGWRGNTGELFF. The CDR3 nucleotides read TGTGCCAGCAGCTTAGGTTGGCGGGGGAACACCGGGGAGCTGTTTTTT.

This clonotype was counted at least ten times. The chain's CDR3 is CASSLTGLPYNEQFF. CDR3 bases: TGTGCCAGCAGTCTAACCGGACTCCCTTACAATGAGCAGTTCTTC. The V gene is TRBV27, the J gene TRBJ2-1, with D perhaps TRBD2 (5 bases). Germline values: CDR1 MNHEY, CDR2 SMNVEV (reference sequence). The V end was cut by 5 bases, the J end by 4 bases, with 15 bases between. This CDR3 is built from 15 residues.

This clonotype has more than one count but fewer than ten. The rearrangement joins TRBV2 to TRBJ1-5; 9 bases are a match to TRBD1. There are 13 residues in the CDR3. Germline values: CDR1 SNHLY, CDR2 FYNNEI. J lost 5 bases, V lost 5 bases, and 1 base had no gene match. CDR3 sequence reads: CASSRDRDQPQHF. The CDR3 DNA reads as TGTGCCAGCAGTCGGGACAGGGATCAGCCCCAGCATTTT.

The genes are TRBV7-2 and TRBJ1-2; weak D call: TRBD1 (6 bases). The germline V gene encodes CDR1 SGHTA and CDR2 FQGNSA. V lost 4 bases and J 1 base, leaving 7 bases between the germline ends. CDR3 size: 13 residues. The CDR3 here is CASSSDSNYGYTF. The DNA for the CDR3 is TGTGCCAGCAGCTCGGACAGTAACTATGGCTACACCTTC.

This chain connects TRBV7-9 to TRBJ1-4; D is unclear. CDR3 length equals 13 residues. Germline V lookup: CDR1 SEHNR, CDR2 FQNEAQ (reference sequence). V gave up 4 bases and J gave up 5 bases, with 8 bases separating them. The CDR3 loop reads CASSSARNEKLFF. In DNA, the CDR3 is TGTGCCAGCAGCTCCGCCAGAAATGAAAAACTGTTTTTT.

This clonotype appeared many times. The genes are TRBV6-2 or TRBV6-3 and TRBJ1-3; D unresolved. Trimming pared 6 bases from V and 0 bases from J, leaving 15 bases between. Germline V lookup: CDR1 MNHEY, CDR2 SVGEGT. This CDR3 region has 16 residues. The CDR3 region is CASSSRLFLSGNTIYF. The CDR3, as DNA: TGTGCCAGCAGCTCCCGTCTGTTCCTCTCTGGAAACACCATATATTTT.

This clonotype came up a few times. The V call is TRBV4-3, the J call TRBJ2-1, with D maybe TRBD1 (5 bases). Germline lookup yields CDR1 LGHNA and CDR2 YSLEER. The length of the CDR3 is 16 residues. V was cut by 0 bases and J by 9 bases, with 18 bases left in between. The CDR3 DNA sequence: TGCGCCAGCAGCCAAGATTTCCTCAGGGCTGGAAGTGAGCAGTTCTTC. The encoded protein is CASSQDFLRAGSEQFF.

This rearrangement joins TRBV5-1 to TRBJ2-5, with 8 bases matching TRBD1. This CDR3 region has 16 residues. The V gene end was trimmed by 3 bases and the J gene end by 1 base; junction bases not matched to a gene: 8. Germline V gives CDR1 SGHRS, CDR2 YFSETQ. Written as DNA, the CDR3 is TGCGCCAGCAGCTACCGACAGGGGACACCCCAAGAGACCCAGTACTTC. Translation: CASSYRQGTPQETQYF.

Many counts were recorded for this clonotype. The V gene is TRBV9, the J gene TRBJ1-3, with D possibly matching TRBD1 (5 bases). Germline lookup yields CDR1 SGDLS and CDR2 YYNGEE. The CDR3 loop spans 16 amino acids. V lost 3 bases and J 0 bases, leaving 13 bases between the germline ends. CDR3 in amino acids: CASSEVPGGSGNTIYF. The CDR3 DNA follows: TGTGCCAGCAGCGAGGTTCCGGGGGGCTCTGGAAACACCATATATTTT.

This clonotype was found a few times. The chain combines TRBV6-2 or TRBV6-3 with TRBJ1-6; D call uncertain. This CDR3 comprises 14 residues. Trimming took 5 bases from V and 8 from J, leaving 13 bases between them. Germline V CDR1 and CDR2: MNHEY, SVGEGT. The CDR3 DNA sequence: TGTGCCAGCAGTCCCCGGCGGGATTATTCACCCCTCCACTTT. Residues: CASSPRRDYSPLHF.

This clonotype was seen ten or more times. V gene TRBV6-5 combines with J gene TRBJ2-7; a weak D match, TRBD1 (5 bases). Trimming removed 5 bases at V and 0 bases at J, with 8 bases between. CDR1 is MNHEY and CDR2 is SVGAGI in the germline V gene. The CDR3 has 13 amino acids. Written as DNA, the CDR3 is TGTGCCAGCAGTCCACAGGTCTCCTACGAGCAGTACTTC. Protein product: CASSPQVSYEQYF.

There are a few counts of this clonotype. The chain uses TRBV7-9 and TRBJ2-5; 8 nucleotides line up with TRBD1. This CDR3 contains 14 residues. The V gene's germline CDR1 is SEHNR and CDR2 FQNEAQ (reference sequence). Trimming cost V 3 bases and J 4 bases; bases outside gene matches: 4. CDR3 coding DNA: TGTGCCAGCAGCTTGATAGACAGGGGAGAGACCCAGTACTTC. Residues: CASSLIDRGETQYF.

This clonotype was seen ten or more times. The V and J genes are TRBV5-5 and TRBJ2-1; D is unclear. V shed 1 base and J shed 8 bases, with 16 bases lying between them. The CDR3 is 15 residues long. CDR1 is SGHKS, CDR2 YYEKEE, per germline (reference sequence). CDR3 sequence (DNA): TGTGCCAGCAGCTTGTTAGCCGATATCTCTGATGAGCAGTTCTTC. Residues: CASSLLADISDEQFF.

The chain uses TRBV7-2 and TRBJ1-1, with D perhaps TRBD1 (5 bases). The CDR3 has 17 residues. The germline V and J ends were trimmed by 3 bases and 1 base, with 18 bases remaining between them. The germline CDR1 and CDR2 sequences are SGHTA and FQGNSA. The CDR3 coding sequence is TGTGCCAGCAGCTTCACAGGTTTGACAGCCGCGAACACTGAAGCTTTCTTT. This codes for CASSFTGLTAANTEAFF.

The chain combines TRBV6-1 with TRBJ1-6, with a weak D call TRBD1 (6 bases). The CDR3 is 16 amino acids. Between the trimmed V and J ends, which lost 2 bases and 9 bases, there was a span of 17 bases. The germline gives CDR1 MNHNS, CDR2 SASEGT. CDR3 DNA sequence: TGTGCCAGCAGTGAAAGGCCTACAGGGTTGGGTTCACCCCTCCACTTT. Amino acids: CASSERPTGLGSPLHF.

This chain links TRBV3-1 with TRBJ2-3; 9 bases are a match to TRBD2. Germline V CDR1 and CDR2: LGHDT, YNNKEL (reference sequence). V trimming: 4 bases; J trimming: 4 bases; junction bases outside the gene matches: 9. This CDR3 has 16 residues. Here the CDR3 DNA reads TGTGCCAGCAGCCTCAGTAGTGCGGGAGGGGCAGATACGCAGTATTTT. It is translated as CASSLSSAGGADTQYF.

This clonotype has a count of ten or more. The CDR3 DNA reads TGTGCCAGCAGTGAGCGAGGGGGGTCCTACAATGAGCAGTTCTTC. Protein: CASSERGGSYNEQFF. The rearrangement links TRBV6-4 to TRBJ2-1; either TRBD1 or TRBD2 may supply D (6 bases each). This CDR3 region has 15 residues. CDR1 is MRHNA and CDR2 is SNTAGT in the germline V gene. Trimming stripped 3 bases from V and 1 base from J, with 10 bases between.

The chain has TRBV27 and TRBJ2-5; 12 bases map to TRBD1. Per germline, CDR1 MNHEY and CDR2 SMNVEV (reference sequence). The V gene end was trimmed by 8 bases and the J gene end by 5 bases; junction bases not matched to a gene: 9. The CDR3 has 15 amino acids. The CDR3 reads CASPWGDRGRETQYF. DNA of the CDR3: TGTGCCAGCCCCTGGGGGGACAGGGGGCGTGAGACCCAGTACTTC.

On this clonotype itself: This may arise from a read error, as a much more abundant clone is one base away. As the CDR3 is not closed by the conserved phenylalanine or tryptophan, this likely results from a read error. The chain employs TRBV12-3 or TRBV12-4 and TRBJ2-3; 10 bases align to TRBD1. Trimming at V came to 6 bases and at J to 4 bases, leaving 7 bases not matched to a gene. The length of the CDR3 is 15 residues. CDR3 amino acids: CASSSRDRGADTQYL. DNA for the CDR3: TGTGCCAGCAGCTCCCGGGACAGGGGTGCAGATACGCAGTATCTT.

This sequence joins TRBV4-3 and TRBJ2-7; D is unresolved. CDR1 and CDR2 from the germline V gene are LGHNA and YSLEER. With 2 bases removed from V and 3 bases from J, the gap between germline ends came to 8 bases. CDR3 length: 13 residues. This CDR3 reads CASSQQADYEQYF. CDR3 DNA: TGCGCCAGCAGCCAACAGGCGGACTACGAGCAGTACTTC.

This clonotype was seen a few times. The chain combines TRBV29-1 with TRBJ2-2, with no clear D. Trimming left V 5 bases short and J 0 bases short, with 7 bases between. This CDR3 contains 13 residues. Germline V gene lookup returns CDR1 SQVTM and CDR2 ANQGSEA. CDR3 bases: TGCAGCGTTTATGACCCGAACACCGGGGAGCTGTTTTTT. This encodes CSVYDPNTGELFF.